This T cell receptor beta chain comes out of a study of early T cells in non-severe SARS-CoV-2 infection. Background on the study: Bulk RNA isolated from unsorted whole blood underwent sequencing; chains were not paired. Overall study results and limits: Lookups in VDJdb leaned toward anti-spike CD8 responses and missed private and CD4 specificities.

Worth noting for this clonotype: The antigen is undetermined.

The library protocol tagged individual cDNA molecules with unique molecular identifiers. TCRdb passed the 5' RACE reads through MiXCR, listing each CDR3 protein once. The data contain 66,000 or so distinct CDR3 sequences, about 12% of them singletons. V gave up 5 bases and J gave up 2 bases, with 16 bases separating them. CDR1 SGHRS and CDR2 YFSETQ come from the germline V gene. CDR3 length: 16 amino acids. This sequence joins TRBV5-1 and TRBJ2-2, with unresolved D. The sequence was obtained from an adult who was a healthcare worker with PCR-confirmed SARS-CoV-2 infection or an uninfected control (not recorded which). The sequencing sample was made of whole blood. Here the CDR3 reads CASSRTPAHNTGELFF. CDR3 sequence (DNA): TGCGCCAGCAGTCGAACCCCGGCACATAACACCGGGGAGCTGTTTTTT.